The table lists the clone carrying this TCR beta chain with a few counts. The data originate from a study of T cell changes during pregnancy in multiple sclerosis. Method: immunoSEQ multiplex PCR; TCRdb's copy keeps in-frame clones and lacks some. The sample lists around 52,000 clones; around 87% were seen once. CDR1 SNHLY and CDR2 FYNNEI come from the germline V gene. The CDR3 is made up of 12 amino acids. V gave up 6 bases and J gave up 6 bases, with 6 bases separating them. V gene TRBV2 combines with J gene TRBJ1-6; D unresolved. The sequence derives from a human donor whose cells served as feeder cells for cultures in a pregnancy study. What was sequenced was peripheral blood from another person, used as feeder cells. CDR3 bases: TGTGCCAGCAGGACTGGTAATTCACCCCTCCACTTT. This sequence encodes CASRTGNSPLHF.